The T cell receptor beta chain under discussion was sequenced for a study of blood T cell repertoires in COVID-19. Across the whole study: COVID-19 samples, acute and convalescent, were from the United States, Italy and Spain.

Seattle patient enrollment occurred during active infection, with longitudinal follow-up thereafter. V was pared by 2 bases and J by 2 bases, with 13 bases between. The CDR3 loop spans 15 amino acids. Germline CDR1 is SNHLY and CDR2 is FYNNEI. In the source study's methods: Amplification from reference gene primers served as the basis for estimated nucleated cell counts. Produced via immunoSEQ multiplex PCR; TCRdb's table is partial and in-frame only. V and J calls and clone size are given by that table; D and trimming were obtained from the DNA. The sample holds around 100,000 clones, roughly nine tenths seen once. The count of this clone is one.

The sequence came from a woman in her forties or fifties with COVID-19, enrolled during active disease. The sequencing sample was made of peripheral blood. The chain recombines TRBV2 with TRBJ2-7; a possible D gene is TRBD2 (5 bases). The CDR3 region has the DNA TGTGCCAGCAGTGAATGGGCTAGCCCTGCCTACGAGCAGTACTTC. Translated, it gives CASSEWASPAYEQYF.